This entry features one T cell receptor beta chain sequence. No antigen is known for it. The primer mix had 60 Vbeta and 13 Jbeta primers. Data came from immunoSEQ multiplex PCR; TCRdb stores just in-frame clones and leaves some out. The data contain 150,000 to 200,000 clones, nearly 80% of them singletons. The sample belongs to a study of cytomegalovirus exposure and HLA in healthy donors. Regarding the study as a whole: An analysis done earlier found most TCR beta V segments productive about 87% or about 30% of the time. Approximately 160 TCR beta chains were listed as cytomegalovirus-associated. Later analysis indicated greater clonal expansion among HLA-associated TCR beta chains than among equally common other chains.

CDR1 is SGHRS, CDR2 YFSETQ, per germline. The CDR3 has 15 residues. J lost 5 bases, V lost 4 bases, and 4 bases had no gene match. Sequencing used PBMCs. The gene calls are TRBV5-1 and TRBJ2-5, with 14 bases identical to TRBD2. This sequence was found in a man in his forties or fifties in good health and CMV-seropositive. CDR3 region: CASSHGTSGSETQYF. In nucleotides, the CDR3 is TGCGCCAGCAGCCATGGGACTAGCGGGAGCGAGACCCAGTACTTC.